This T cell receptor (beta chain) was identified during a study of Graves' ophthalmopathy and Graves' hyperthyroidism. In the case of this clonotype: Its antigen is unidentified.

The PBMCs used were ones drawn from about 9.3 ml of fresh peripheral blood. The CDR3 consists of 15 residues. CDR1 and CDR2 (germline): SGDLS, YYNGEE. J was trimmed by 5 bases and V by 4 bases; bases with no gene match: 8. Amplification targeted the TCR beta CDR3 regions, with RNA transcripts as the source material. HTBI primers were used in a first-round RT-PCR, which preceded a second-round multiplex PCR. TCRdb processed the multiplex PCR reads anew with MiXCR; each CDR3 protein has one entry. The table has about 700,000 distinct CDR3 sequences, around 40% seen once. Study-level results: For predicting ophthalmopathy progression, the model had roughly 64% sensitivity and roughly 72% specificity.

The J gene is TRBJ2-7, the V gene TRBV9; 11 bases are a match to TRBD2. The sample comprised peripheral blood. This TCR was sampled from an adult man with Graves' ophthalmopathy. The CDR3: CASSLTSGGLDEQYF. Here the CDR3 DNA reads TGTGCCAGCAGCCTCACTAGCGGGGGCTTGGACGAGCAGTACTTC.